This TCR beta chain comes out of a study of T cells in women clearing cervical HPV infection. Cervical HPV DNA detected by MY09/MY11 PCR, typed by dot-blot. Looked up from germline, CDR1 is MNHNS and CDR2 is SASEGT. The germline V and J ends were trimmed by 0 bases and 10 bases, with 7 bases remaining between them. This CDR3 region has 13 residues. About this clone itself: The read terminates 3 residues before the CDR3 end, so the remaining end is supplied by the germline J gene.

Using immunoSEQ multiplex PCR, the repertoire was profiled, and TCRdb retains in-frame clones only, with some absent. The table lists 40,000 to 55,000 clones. This receptor was obtained from a woman aged 18-69 years with a cervical HPV16 infection that either progressed to CIN3+ or cleared (not recorded which). The chain employs TRBV6-1 and TRBJ1-6; D is uncertain. The sequencing sample was made of blood buffy coat. Partial CDR3 DNA: TGTGCCAGCAGTGAAGCGTCTAGGTCACCC. Translated, it gives CASSEASRSP. The whole CDR3 protein is CASSEASRSPLHF.